Reported below is one T cell receptor (beta chain). What it binds is not known. The junction shows a germline mismatch at one end, possibly a read error. This CDR3 comprises 17 residues. From germline, CDR1 is LGHNA and CDR2 YSLEER. This entry comes from a study of molecular identifiers for immune sequencing clone quantification. Notes on the study in general: Effector cells had over 98% of their molecules in clones above 20 RNA copies, while naive cells had under 1%. Highly expanded clone sizes could be underestimated through barcode sharing by identical TCR molecules.

Naive CD8 T cells, phenotype CD8+CD4-CCR7+CD45RA+, were sorted. Preparation methods for the bulk TCR libraries were those previously described, with listed TCR primers. TCRdb re-derived calls from the PCR reads in MiXCR, one entry per CDR3 protein. This sample has roughly 300,000 distinct CDR3 sequences, with roughly a quarter found just once. The sequence was obtained from a human donor in good health. Some libraries in this study had Jurkat cell RNA spiked in. The sequencing input was naive CD8+ T cells from blood, with Jurkat cell RNA spiked in. Subset given: FACS-sorted CD8+CD4-CCR7+CD45RA+ naive T cells. V is TRBV4-3 and J is TRBJ2-7, with a tentative D call TRBD2 (6 bases). CDR3 in amino acids: CASSQDLLAASSYEQNF. CDR3 coding DNA: TGCGCCAGCAGCCAAGATCTTTTAGCGGCTAGCTCCTACGAGCAGAACTTC.